This T cell receptor beta chain came from a study of blood T cell repertoires in COVID-19. In the study overall: Samples representing acute and convalescent COVID-19 were sourced from the United States, Italy and Spain. From T cells, B-cell-depleted T cells, or PBMCs came the material, which was cDNA or gDNA.

In the authors' methods: The assay estimated nucleated cells by amplifying reference gene primers. Generated by immunoSEQ multiplex PCR, the TCRdb table keeps only in-frame clones and is missing some. D and trimming were read from the DNA, whereas the V and J calls and clone size are those reported in that table. Of about 110,000 clones in the sample, about 80% were seen once. CDR1 and CDR2 from the germline V gene are MRHNA and SNTAGT. The CDR3 covers 15 residues. J gave up 10 bases and V 11 bases, and 16 bases lay outside the gene matches. The clonotype comes from a woman between 50 and 59 years old with acute or convalescent COVID-19. V usage is TRBV6-4 and J usage is TRBJ2-1; 11 bases agree with TRBD2. The specimen was peripheral blood. CDR3 protein: CASIPNSGGAGEQFF. The CDR3 DNA follows: TGTGCCTCCATCCCCAATAGCGGGGGGGCAGGCGAGCAGTTCTTC.